This TCR beta chain derives from a study of T cell responses to AZD1222 COVID-19 vaccine. Study outcomes and limitations: The donor cohort was predominantly white British with a female majority, and clonal diversity may have been underestimated. Spike-specific TCR depth and breadth grew after two AZD1222 doses.

Sequencing was performed with immunoSEQ multiplex PCR; in TCRdb, only in-frame clones are kept and a portion is missing. The table records around 180,000 clones, 85% to 90% of them present only once. For this clone: Its antigen is still unknown.

Germline assignment: CDR1 SGHDN and CDR2 FVKESK. The CDR3 is 15 residues long. V was pared by 1 base and J by 0 bases, with 7 bases between. The origin of this receptor is an adult who received the AZD1222 COVID-19 vaccine. Source: peripheral blood, taken 28 days after the second AZD1222 dose. V is TRBV14 and J is TRBJ1-3; a weak D match, TRBD1 (6 bases). The CDR3 nucleotides are TGTGCCAGCAGCCAAGGGACAGTCTCTGGAAACACCATATATTTT. Residues: CASSQGTVSGNTIYF.